This TCR beta chain was identified in a study of blood T cell repertoires in COVID-19. Study context: Acute and convalescent COVID-19 samples came from the United States, Italy and Spain. T cells, B-cell-depleted T cells, or PBMCs provided the cDNA or gDNA that served as material.

This CDR3 contains 14 residues. CDR1 and CDR2 from the germline V gene are SQVTM and ANQGSEA. Trimming took 5 bases from V and 3 from J, leaving 16 bases between them. Original methodology: Amplified reference gene primers provided the basis for estimating nucleated cell counts. Measured with immunoSEQ multiplex PCR; TCRdb has only the in-frame clones, and not every one. From that table come the V and J calls and clone size; the DNA was used to work out D and trimming. The data contain fewer than 60,000 clones, less than 90% of them singletons. A few counts support this clone. The V gene is TRBV29-1, the J gene TRBJ1-1, with a tentative D call TRBD1 (5 bases). The specimen was peripheral blood. This sequence was found in a woman over 75 with acute or convalescent COVID-19. The CDR3 reads CSVYGSWGDTEAFF. The CDR3 DNA is TGCAGCGTTTACGGGTCCTGGGGGGACACTGAAGCTTTCTTT. Looking up the rest from reference TRBV29-1 and TRBJ1-1 gives the full variable domain: SAVISQKPSRDICQRGTSLTIQCQVDSQVTMMFWYRQQPGQSLTLIATANQGSEATYESGFVIDKFPISRPNLTFSTLTVSNMSPEDSSIYLCSVYGSWGDTEAFFGQGTRLTVV.